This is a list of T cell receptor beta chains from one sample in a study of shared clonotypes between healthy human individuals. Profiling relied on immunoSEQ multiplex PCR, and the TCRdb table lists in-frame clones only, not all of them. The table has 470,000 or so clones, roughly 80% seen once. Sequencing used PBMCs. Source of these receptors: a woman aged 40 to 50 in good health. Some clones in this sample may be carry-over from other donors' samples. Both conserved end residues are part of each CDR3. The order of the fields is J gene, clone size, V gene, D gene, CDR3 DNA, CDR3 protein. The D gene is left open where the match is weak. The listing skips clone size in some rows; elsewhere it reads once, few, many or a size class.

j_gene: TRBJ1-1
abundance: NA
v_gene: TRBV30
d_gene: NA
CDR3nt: TGTGCCTGGAGGACGGGACACACGGCTTTCTTT
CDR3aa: CAWRTGHTAFF

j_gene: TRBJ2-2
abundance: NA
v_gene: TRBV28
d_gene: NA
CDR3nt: TGTGCCAGCAGTCCTCTCCGGGACCTAGGGGGGGAGCTGTTTTTT
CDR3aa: CASSPLRDLGGELFF

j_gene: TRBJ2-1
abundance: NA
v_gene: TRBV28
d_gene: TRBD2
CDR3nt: TGTGCCAGCAGCCCCCCCGGGAGGGGAGGAAGCCCCTACAATGAGCAGTTCTTC
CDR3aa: CASSPPGRGGSPYNEQFF

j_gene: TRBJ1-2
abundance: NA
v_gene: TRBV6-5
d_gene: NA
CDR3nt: TGTGCCAGCAGCCCCCGAGGGAACTATGGCTACACCTTC
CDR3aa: CASSPRGNYGYTF

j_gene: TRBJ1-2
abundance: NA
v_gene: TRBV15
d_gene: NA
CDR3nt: TGTGCCACCAGCAGACCCCATGGGTTTTCTAACTATGGCTACACCTTC
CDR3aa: CATSRPHGFSNYGYTF

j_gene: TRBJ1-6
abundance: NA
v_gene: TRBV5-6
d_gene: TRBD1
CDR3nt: TGTGCCAGCAGCCGGGGGACAGATAATTCACCCCTCCACTTT
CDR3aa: CASSRGTDNSPLHF

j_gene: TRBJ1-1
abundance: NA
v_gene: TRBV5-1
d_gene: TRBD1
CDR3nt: TGCGCCAGCAGCACCGAGCTGGGACAGGGAGGTACTGAAGCTTTCTTT
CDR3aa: CASSTELGQGGTEAFF

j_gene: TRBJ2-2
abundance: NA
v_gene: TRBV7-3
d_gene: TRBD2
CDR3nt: TGTGCCAGCAGCCCAAATAGCGGGAGTAGTACCGGGGAGCTGTTTTTT
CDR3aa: CASSPNSGSSTGELFF

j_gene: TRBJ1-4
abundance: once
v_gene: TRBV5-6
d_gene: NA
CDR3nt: TGTGCCAGCTCCCCCGGGACACCTAATGAAAAACTGTTTTTT
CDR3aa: CASSPGTPNEKLFF

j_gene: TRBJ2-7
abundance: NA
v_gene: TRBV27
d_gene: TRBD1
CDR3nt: TGTGCCAGCAGTTTATCAGGACAGGGGCGCTCCTACGAGCAGTACTTC
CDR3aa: CASSLSGQGRSYEQYF

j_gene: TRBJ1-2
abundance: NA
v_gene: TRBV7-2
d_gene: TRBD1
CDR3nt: TGTGCCAGCAGCTCTACACAGGGGGCGCGGGCTAACTATGGCTACACCTTC
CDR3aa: CASSSTQGARANYGYTF

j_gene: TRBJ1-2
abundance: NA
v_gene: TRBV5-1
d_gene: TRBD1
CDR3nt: TGCGCCAGCAGCTTGCTGCCACAGTATGACAGGGATTATGGCTACACCTTC
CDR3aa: CASSLLPQYDRDYGYTF

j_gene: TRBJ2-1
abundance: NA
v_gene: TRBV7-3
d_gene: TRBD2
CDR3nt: TGTGCCAGCAGCTTAGCCGGACTAGCGGGAGTTGATGAGCAGTTCTTC
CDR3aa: CASSLAGLAGVDEQFF

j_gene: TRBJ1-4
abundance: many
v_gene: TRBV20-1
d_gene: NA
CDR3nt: TGCAGTGCCCTGGAGGAAAAACTGTTTTTT
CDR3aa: CSALEEKLFF

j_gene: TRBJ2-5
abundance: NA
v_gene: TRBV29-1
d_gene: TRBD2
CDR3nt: TGCAGCGTTGATAGCGGGAGTCAAGAGACCCAGTACTTC
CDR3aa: CSVDSGSQETQYF

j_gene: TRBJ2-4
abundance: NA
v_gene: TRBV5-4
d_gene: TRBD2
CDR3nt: TGTGCCAGCAGCTTGAACCTAGCGGGCGAGAAAAACATTCAGTACTTC
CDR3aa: CASSLNLAGEKNIQYF

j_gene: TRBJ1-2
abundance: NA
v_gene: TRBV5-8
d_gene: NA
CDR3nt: TGTGCCTGCGCCCCCGGACAGCCGAACTATGGCTACACCTTC
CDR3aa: CACAPGQPNYGYTF

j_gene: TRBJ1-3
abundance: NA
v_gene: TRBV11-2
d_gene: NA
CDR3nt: TGTGCCAGCAGCTTAGGGCCGACTTCTGGAAACACCATATATTTT
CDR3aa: CASSLGPTSGNTIYF

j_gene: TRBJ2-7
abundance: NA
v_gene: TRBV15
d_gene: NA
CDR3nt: TGTGCCACCAGCAGAGATATGGTCTACGAGCAGTACTTC
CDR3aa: CATSRDMVYEQYF

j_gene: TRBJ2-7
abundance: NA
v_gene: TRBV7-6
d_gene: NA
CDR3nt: TGTGCCAGCAGCTCTGGAGGAGGGCCGTACGAGCAGTACTTC
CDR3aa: CASSSGGGPYEQYF

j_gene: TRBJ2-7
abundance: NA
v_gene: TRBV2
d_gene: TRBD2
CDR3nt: TGTGCCAGCAGGGGGGGACTAGCGGGAGTCAACGAGCAGTACTTC
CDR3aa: CASRGGLAGVNEQYF

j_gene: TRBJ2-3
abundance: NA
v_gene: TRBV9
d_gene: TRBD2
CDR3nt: TGTGCCAGCAGCGTAGGCCTAGCGGGAGGGAACACAGATACGCAGTATTTT
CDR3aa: CASSVGLAGGNTDTQYF

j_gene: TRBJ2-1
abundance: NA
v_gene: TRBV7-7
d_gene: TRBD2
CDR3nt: TGTGCTAGCAGCCCCCTGCGGCGGGAGCTCTACAATGAGCAGTTCTTC
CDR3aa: CASSPLRRELYNEQFF

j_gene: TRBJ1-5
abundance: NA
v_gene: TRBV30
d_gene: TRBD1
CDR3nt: TGTGCCTGGAGTTCGACAGGGCGCGGTCAGCCCCAGCATTTT
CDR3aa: CAWSSTGRGQPQHF

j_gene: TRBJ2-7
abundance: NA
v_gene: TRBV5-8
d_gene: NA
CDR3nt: TGTGCCAGCAGCTCCCGGGACTCCTACTCCTACGAGCAGTACTTC
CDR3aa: CASSSRDSYSYEQYF

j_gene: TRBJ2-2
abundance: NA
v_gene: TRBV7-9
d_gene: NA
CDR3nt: TGTGCCAGCAGCCAGGGGACGGGTACCGGGGAGCTGTTTTTT
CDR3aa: CASSQGTGTGELFF

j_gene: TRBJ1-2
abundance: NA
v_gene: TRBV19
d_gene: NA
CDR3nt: TGTGCCAGTAGTACTTTGGGGACCAACTATGGCTACACCTTC
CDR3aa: CASSTLGTNYGYTF

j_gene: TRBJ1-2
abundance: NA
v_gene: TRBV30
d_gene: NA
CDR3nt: TGTGCCTGGGCTCCGACGAGGGCTCTTGGCTACACCTTC
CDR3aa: CAWAPTRALGYTF

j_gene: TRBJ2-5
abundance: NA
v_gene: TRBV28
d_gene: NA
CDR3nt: TGTGCCAGCAGAGTACCCCTTACTCAAGAGACCCAGTACTTC
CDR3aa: CASRVPLTQETQYF

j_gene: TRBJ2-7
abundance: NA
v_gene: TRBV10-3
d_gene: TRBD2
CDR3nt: TGTGCCATCAGTTCCGGGACTAGCGGGATCTACGAGCAGTACTTC
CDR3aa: CAISSGTSGIYEQYF

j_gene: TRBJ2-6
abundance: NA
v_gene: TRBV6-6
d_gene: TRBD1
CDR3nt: TGTGCCATCAGTGTGAGGGGGCCCGGGGCCAACGTCCTGACTTTC
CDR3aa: CAISVRGPGANVLTF

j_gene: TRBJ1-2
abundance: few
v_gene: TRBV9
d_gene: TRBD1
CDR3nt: TGTGCCAGCAGCGTAGTTGGGACAGGGGAGAACGGCTACACCTTC
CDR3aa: CASSVVGTGENGYTF

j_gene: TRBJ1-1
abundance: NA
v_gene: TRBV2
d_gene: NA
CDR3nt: TGTGCCAGCAGGGTAACAGAGGCTGGCTGGGGAGCTTTCTTT
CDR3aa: CASRVTEAGWGAFF

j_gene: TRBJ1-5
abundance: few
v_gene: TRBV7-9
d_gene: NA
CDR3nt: TGTGCCAGCAGCTTAGCGGTCAATCAGCCCCAGCATTTT
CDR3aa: CASSLAVNQPQHF

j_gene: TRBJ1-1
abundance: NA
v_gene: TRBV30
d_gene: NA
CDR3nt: TGTGCCTGGAGTGTAGGGAAGAACACTGAAGCTTTCTTT
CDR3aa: CAWSVGKNTEAFF

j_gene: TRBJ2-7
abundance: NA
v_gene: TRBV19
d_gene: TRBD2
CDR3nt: TGTGCCAGTAGTACCCAGCGGGGGCGCTCCTACGAGCAGTACTTC
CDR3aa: CASSTQRGRSYEQYF

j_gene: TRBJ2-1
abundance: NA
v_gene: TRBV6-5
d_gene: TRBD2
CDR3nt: TGTGCCAGCAGTTACTCGGCGGGAGACTACAATGAGCAGTTCTTC
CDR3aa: CASSYSAGDYNEQFF

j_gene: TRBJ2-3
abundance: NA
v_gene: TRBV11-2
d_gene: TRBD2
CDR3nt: TGTGCCAGCAGCTATAGCGGGAGCACAGATACGCAGTATTTT
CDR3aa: CASSYSGSTDTQYF

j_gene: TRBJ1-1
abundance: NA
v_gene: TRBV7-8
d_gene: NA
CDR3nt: TGTGCCAGCAGCTTAGTGCTGGGAAACACTGAAGCTTTCTTT
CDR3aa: CASSLVLGNTEAFF

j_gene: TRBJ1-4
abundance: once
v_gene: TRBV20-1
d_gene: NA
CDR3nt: TGCAGTGCTAGAATTTTGGAGAAACTGTTTTTT
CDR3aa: CSARILEKLFF

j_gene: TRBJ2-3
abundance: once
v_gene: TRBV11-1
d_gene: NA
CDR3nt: TGTGCCAGCACCCCGTGGGACTCACGCACAGATACGCAGTATTTT
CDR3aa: CASTPWDSRTDTQYF

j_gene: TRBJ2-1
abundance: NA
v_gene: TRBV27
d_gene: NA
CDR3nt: TGTGCCAGCAGACCTACGAGGCAGGGCCCGAATGAGCAGTTCTTC
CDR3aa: CASRPTRQGPNEQFF

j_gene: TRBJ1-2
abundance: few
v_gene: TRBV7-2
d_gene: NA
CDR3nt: TGTGCCAGCAGCTTAGTGTGGCAGAGTAACTATGGCTACACCTTC
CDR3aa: CASSLVWQSNYGYTF

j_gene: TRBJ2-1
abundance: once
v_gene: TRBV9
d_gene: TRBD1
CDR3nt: TGTGCCAGCAGCGCCACGGGACAGGGTTACAATGAGCAGTTCTTC
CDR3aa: CASSATGQGYNEQFF

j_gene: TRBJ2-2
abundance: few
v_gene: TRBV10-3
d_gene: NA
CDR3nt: TGTGCCACCTCGGAGACAGAGAACACCGGGGAGCTGTTTTTT
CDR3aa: CATSETENTGELFF

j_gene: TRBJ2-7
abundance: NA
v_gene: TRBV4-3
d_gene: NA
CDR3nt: TGCGCCAGCAGCTATCCAGATGGGGCCAGGTACGAGCAGTACTTC
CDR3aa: CASSYPDGARYEQYF

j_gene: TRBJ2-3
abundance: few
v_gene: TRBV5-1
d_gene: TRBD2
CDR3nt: TGCGCCAGCAGTTTTCAGACTAGCGCCACAGATACGCAGTATTTT
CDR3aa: CASSFQTSATDTQYF

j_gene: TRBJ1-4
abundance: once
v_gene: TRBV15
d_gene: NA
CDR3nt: TGTGCCACCAGCAGAGACGTGGGTTGGGATGAAAAACTGTTTTTT
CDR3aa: CATSRDVGWDEKLFF

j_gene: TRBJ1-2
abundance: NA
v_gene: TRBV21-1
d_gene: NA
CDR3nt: TGTGCCAGAATGGAGGGGACAGGACCTTTAGTCTATGGCTACACCTTC
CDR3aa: CARMEGTGPLVYGYTF

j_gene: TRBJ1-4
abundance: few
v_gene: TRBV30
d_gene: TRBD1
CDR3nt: TGTGCCTGGAGCGGGGACAGGGTTAATGAAAAACTGTTTTTT
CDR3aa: CAWSGDRVNEKLFF